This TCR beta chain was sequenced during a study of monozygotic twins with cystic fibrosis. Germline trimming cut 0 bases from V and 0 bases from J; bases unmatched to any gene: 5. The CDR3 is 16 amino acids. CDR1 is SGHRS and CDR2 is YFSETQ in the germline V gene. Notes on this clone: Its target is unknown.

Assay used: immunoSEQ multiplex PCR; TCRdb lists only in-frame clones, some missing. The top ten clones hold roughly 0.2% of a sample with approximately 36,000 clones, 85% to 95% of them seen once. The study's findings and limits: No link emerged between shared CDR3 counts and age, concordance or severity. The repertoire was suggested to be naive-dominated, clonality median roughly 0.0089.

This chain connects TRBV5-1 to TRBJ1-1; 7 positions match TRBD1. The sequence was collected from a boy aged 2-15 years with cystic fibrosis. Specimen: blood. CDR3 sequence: CASSLVGQSLNTEAFF. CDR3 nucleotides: TGCGCCAGCAGCTTGGTGGGACAGTCCTTGAACACTGAAGCTTTCTTT. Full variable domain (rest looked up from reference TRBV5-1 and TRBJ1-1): KAGVTQTPRYLIKTRGQQVTLSCSPISGHRSVSWYQQTPGQGLQFLFEYFSETQRNKGNFPGRFSGRQFSNSRSEMNVSTLELGDSALYLCASSLVGQSLNTEAFFGQGTRLTVV.